The 27 T cell receptor beta chains reported below all come from one sample, sequenced in a study of blood T cells in healthy people across ages. It was with a sample-barcoded 5' primer and a J-beta primer mix that a second PCR of about 6 to 12 cycles was run. MiXCR, run by TCRdb on the 5' RACE reads, gives a single entry per CDR3 protein. The sample has roughly 730,000 distinct CDR3 sequences, roughly three fifths seen once. The specimen was blood. The receptors stem from a man aged 35 to 55 in good health.

This clonotype was seen a handful of times. This chain links TRBV11-2 with TRBJ2-3; 14 bases line up with TRBD2. Per the germline V gene, CDR1 is SGHAT and CDR2 is FQNNGV. Germline trimming cut 5 bases from V and 5 bases from J; bases unmatched to any gene: 12. The CDR3 covers 18 residues. DNA for the CDR3: TGTGCCAGCAGCCGCGGGACTAGCGGGGGCGCAGGGGGAGATACGCAGTATTTT. Translating it yields CASSRGTSGGAGGDTQYF.

The J gene is TRBJ2-7, the V gene TRBV20-1; 10 nucleotides match TRBD2. In germline, CDR1 is DFQATT, CDR2 SNEGSKA (reference sequence). The CDR3 covers 13 residues. The V gene end was trimmed by 6 bases and the J gene end by 4 bases; junction bases not matched to a gene: 6. The CDR3 bases are TGCAGTGCCGAGCGGGAGGGTATGTACGAGCAGTACTTC. Amino acids: CSAEREGMYEQYF.

V gene TRBV20-1 combines with J gene TRBJ2-5; the match to TRBD2 covers 7 bases. J gave up 2 bases and V 6 bases, and 12 bases lay outside the gene matches. This CDR3 has 15 amino acids. The germline gives CDR1 DFQATT, CDR2 SNEGSKA (reference sequence). DNA for the CDR3: TGCAGTGCCGATGAACCACCCGGGGGGCAAGAGACCCAGTACTTC. It codes for CSADEPPGGQETQYF.

The chain combines TRBV7-2 with TRBJ2-1, with D possibly TRBD1 on 5 matching bases. The CDR3 spans 15 residues. Looked up from germline, CDR1 is SGHTA and CDR2 is FQGNSA. V gave up 1 base and J gave up 2 bases, with 9 bases separating them. Here the CDR3 DNA reads TGTGCCAGCAGCTTAGAACAGGAAACCTACAATGAGCAGTTCTTC. As protein: CASSLEQETYNEQFF.

The genes are TRBV15 and TRBJ2-7; 9 nucleotides agree with TRBD1. The CDR3 sequence is 14 residues long. Germline loops: CDR1 LNHNV, CDR2 YYDKDF (reference sequence). J lost 2 bases, V lost 3 bases, and 2 bases had no gene match. Written as DNA, the CDR3 is TGTGCCACCAGCAGGGACAGGGGAACCTACGAGCAGTACTTC. This sequence encodes CATSRDRGTYEQYF. Supplemented by reference TRBV15 and TRBJ2-7, the full variable domain reads DAMVIQNPRYQVTQFGKPVTLSCSQTLNHNVMYWYQQKSSQAPKLLFHYYDKDFNNEADTPDNFQSRRPNTSFCFLDIRSPGLGDTAMYLCATSRDRGTYEQYFGPGTRLTVT.

This sequence joins TRBV12-3 or TRBV12-4 and TRBJ2-7; 16 bases match TRBD2. CDR3 length equals 14 residues. J was trimmed by 7 bases and V by 8 bases; bases with no gene match: 5. DNA for the CDR3: TGTGCCAGCGCTGGGACTAGCGGGAGGGGTGAGCAGTACTTC. Amino acids: CASAGTSGRGEQYF.

This clonotype was counted at least ten times. J is TRBJ2-7 and V is TRBV9; 9 positions match TRBD2. The J segment lost 3 bases and the V segment lost 2 bases, leaving 6 bases of the junction unmatched. The CDR3 loop spans 15 amino acids. CDR1 and CDR2 (germline): SGDLS, YYNGEE. This CDR3 reads CASSVQAGGFYEQYF. The CDR3 nucleotides are TGTGCCAGCAGCGTCCAAGCGGGAGGTTTCTACGAGCAGTACTTC.

About this clonotype: The junction shows a germline mismatch at one end, possibly a read error. This rearrangement joins TRBV29-1 to TRBJ2-3; D is uncertain. The CDR3 consists of 11 residues. Germline assignment: CDR1 SQVTM and CDR2 ANQGSEA. The CDR3, as DNA: TGCAGCGCTGAACCCAAGGATACGCAGTATTTT. This encodes CSAEPKDTQYF.

The chain is built from TRBV20-1 and TRBJ2-3, with D unresolved. The CDR3 is made up of 13 amino acids. Germline V gene data show CDR1 as DFQATT and CDR2 as SNEGSKA (reference sequence). V lost 5 bases, J lost 3 bases, and 12 bases lay in between. DNA of the CDR3: TGCAGTGCTCCCGACGCTGGTACAGATACGCAGTATTTT. This codes for CSAPDAGTDTQYF.

The rearrangement uses TRBV6-5 and TRBJ1-1, with D possibly being TRBD1 (6 bases). The CDR3 has 18 residues. The germline CDR1 and CDR2 sequences are MNHEY and SVGAGI. Trimming stripped 0 bases from V and 3 bases from J, with 20 bases between. CDR3 sequence reads: CASSYSRDFGGLYTEAFF. CDR3 coding DNA: TGTGCCAGCAGTTACTCGAGAGATTTCGGGGGGCTGTACACTGAAGCTTTCTTT.

V and J are TRBV29-1 and TRBJ2-5; 7 bases are a match to TRBD2. This CDR3 contains 12 residues. J gave up 5 bases and V 5 bases, and 5 bases lay outside the gene matches. Germline-derived CDR1 and CDR2 are SQVTM and ANQGSEA. The chain's CDR3 is CSVRGEGETQYF. DNA for the CDR3: TGCAGCGTTCGCGGGGAGGGGGAGACCCAGTACTTC.

This clonotype has just a few counts. The V and J genes are TRBV10-3 and TRBJ2-7; 7 bases agree with TRBD2. After removal of 2 bases from V and 2 bases from J, the junction contained 0 bases not matched to a gene. The germline V gene encodes CDR1 ENHRY and CDR2 SYGVKD. This CDR3 is 13 amino acids long. The DNA for the CDR3 is TGTGCCATCAGTGAGGGGACTACCTACGAGCAGTACTTC. Translating it yields CAISEGTTYEQYF.

In regard to this clonotype: The junction shows a germline mismatch at one end, possibly a read error. The V gene is TRBV6-1, the J gene TRBJ2-3; unclear D gene. Germline CDR1 is MNHNS and CDR2 is SASEGT. This CDR3 has 16 amino acids. The CDR3 loop reads CVSSEERAWPADTQYF. CDR3 nucleotide sequence: TGTGTCAGCAGTGAAGAAAGGGCCTGGCCGGCAGATACGCAGTATTTT.

The V gene is TRBV28, the J gene TRBJ2-3; 8 positions match TRBD2. Germline values: CDR1 MDHEN, CDR2 SYDVKM. This CDR3 has 16 amino acids. V dropped 2 bases and J dropped 7; count of bases not matched to a gene: 11. The CDR3 protein is CASSLIGTSGGNTQYF. The CDR3 DNA follows: TGTGCCAGCAGTTTAATAGGGACTAGTGGCGGGAATACGCAGTATTTT.

V usage is TRBV18 and J usage is TRBJ2-5, with D maybe TRBD2 (6 bases). CDR1 is KGHSH, CDR2 LQKENI, per germline. V shed 1 base and J shed 3 bases, with 12 bases lying between them. This CDR3 is 15 amino acids long. The CDR3 loop is CASSPRRESKETQYF. The CDR3 nucleotides are TGTGCCAGCTCACCACGGAGGGAAAGTAAAGAGACCCAGTACTTC.

This clonotype was seen a handful of times. The chain is built from TRBV7-3 and TRBJ2-1, with 9 nucleotides matching TRBD2. In germline, CDR1 is SGHTA, CDR2 FQGTGA. Trimming took 5 bases from V and 5 from J; bases not matched to a gene: 7. The CDR3 runs to 15 residues. The CDR3 here is CASSRGGAGDNEQFF. The CDR3 DNA follows: TGTGCCAGCAGCCGCGGGGGGGCCGGAGACAATGAGCAGTTCTTC.

CDR3 sequence (DNA): TGTGCCAGCAGCCTGGGACTAGCGGGATTCTACGAGCAGTACTTC. Its protein is CASSLGLAGFYEQYF. The chain is built from TRBV3-1 and TRBJ2-7; 13 bases are shared with TRBD2. Germline CDR1 reads LGHDT; CDR2 reads YNNKEL (reference sequence). The CDR3 consists of 15 residues. The trim removed 4 bases at V and 3 bases at J, leaving 3 bases unmatched.

The V gene is TRBV18, the J gene TRBJ2-1, with TRBD2 identical over 8 bases. The germline CDR1 and CDR2 sequences are KGHSH and LQKENI. The CDR3 has 15 residues. The junction had 8 bases not matched to a gene; V was cut back by 2 bases and J by 8 bases. The CDR3 here is CASSPRVAGPHEQFF. The CDR3, as DNA: TGTGCCAGCTCACCAAGGGTAGCGGGGCCTCATGAGCAGTTCTTC.

This chain links TRBV7-2 with TRBJ2-6, with unresolved D. Germline lookup yields CDR1 SGHTA and CDR2 FQGNSA. The V and J ends lost 2 bases and 10 bases respectively, with 6 bases between them. CDR3 length equals 12 residues. CDR3 DNA: TGTGCCAGCAGCTTATCTGGGAACGTCCTGACTTTC. Its protein is CASSLSGNVLTF.

The table lists this clonotype with a few counts. The V gene is TRBV2, the J gene TRBJ2-7; D might be TRBD2 (5 bases). CDR1 and CDR2 (germline): SNHLY, FYNNEI. V was pared by 7 bases and J by 1 base, with 23 bases between. This CDR3 contains 17 residues. The CDR3 is CASTNNRQFSESYEQYF. The CDR3 DNA sequence: TGTGCCAGCACTAACAATCGGCAGTTTAGCGAGTCCTACGAGCAGTACTTC.

This clonotype was counted once. The chain carries TRBV28 and TRBJ2-4, with a weak D call TRBD2 (7 bases). The V end was cut by 6 bases, the J end by 0 bases, with 33 bases between. Germline V gene sequence: CDR1 MDHEN, CDR2 SYDVKM. The CDR3 runs to 22 residues. CDR3 nucleotides: TGTGCCAGCAGGCAGCTCGAAACCATCGCGGGGGCGAATAGTATAGCCAAAAACATTCAGTACTTC. Its translation: CASRQLETIAGANSIAKNIQYF.

The J gene is TRBJ2-3, the V gene TRBV5-1; 9 nucleotides match TRBD1. The CDR3 is 16 amino acids. In germline, CDR1 is SGHRS, CDR2 YFSETQ. J was trimmed by 3 bases and V by 5 bases; bases with no gene match: 10. The CDR3, as DNA: TGCGCCAGCAGTCCCGGGACAGGGTTAGTGACAGATACGCAGTATTTT. Residues: CASSPGTGLVTDTQYF.

The rearrangement joins TRBV29-1 to TRBJ2-7, with D tentatively TRBD2 (5 bases). V lost 4 bases and J lost 1, with 8 bases in between. The germline V gene has CDR1 SQVTM and CDR2 ANQGSEA. This CDR3 is 12 amino acids long. CDR3 DNA: TGCAGCGTTGCGGGGAAGTCCTACGAGCAGTACTTC. Amino acids: CSVAGKSYEQYF.

This clonotype was detected a few times. J is TRBJ1-2 and V is TRBV27; D is possibly TRBD1 (6 bases). The CDR3 length is 14 residues. Germline V gives CDR1 MNHEY, CDR2 SMNVEV (reference sequence). V was pared by 3 bases and J by 5 bases, with 13 bases between. CDR3 nucleotides: TGTGCCAGCAGTTTCTTAGCAGGGGCATATGGCTACACCTTC. Protein: CASSFLAGAYGYTF.

V usage is TRBV15 and J usage is TRBJ2-3; no definite D call. CDR1 LNHNV and CDR2 YYDKDF come from the germline V gene (reference sequence). Trimming removed 1 base from V and 3 bases from J, with 5 bases in between. This CDR3 is 13 amino acids long. This CDR3 reads CATSRASTDTQYF. For the CDR3, the DNA is TGTGCCACCAGCAGAGCCTCGACAGATACGCAGTATTTT.

Notes on this clonotype: A much larger clone lies one base from this, so it may be a read error. The chain links TRBV24-1 to TRBJ2-7, with 9 nucleotides matching TRBD2. Germline loops: CDR1 KGHDR, CDR2 SFDVKD. J lost 9 bases, V lost 4 bases, and 15 bases had no gene match. This CDR3 region has 16 residues. The CDR3 reads CATSDGGQSGRNGQYF. In DNA, the CDR3 is TGTGCCACCAGTGACGGGGGTCAGAGCGGGAGGAATGGGCAGTACTTC.

This chain uses TRBV9 with TRBJ1-2, with a tentative D call TRBD1 (6 bases). CDR1 is SGDLS and CDR2 is YYNGEE in the germline V gene. The CDR3 extends over 15 amino acids. Trimming cost V 0 bases and J 4 bases, with 13 bases left between them. Written as DNA, the CDR3 is TGTGCCAGCAGCGTAGTCGCGGGGGCCGGCTATGGCTACACCTTC. Amino acid sequence: CASSVVAGAGYGYTF.